This TCR beta chain comes out of a study of blood T cell repertoires in COVID-19. Study information: The United States, Italy and Spain provided the acute and convalescent COVID-19 samples.

Produced via immunoSEQ multiplex PCR; TCRdb's table is partial and in-frame only. The sample lists under 200,000 clones, just over 90% occurring once. There are 18 residues in the CDR3. Trimming at V came to 2 bases and at J to 0 bases, leaving 7 bases not matched to a gene. Germline CDR1 SGDLS, CDR2 YYNGEE. The rearrangement joins TRBV9 to TRBJ2-1; 11 nucleotides agree with TRBD2. Material: peripheral blood. This sequence was found in a man between 18 and 29 years old with acute or convalescent COVID-19. In nucleotides, the CDR3 is TGTGCCAGCAGCGTCCGACTAGCGGGACCAGGCTCCTACAATGAGCAGTTCTTC. It codes for CASSVRLAGPGSYNEQFF.